These 9 T cell receptor beta chains came from one sample sequenced in a study of T-cell reconstitution after alpha-beta-depleted transplantation in children. Preparation of the TCRbeta library used unique molecular identifiers. TCRdb called the PCR reads again in MiXCR, with one record for every CDR3 protein. The table shows approximately 270,000 distinct CDR3 sequences, with under 30% occurring only once. Sequenced here: PBMCs, mostly from graft donor cells, sampled 360 days after TCRalphabeta/CD19-depleted stem cell transplant. The receptors originated from a female patient under 10 years old who had a stem cell transplant for congenital amegakaryocytic thrombocytopenia, so the T cells may come from the graft donor.

The chain joins TRBV10-3 to TRBJ2-3, with TRBD2 identical over 7 bases. CDR1 and CDR2 from the germline V gene are ENHRY and SYGVKD. V shed 3 bases, J shed 3 bases, and the junction held 12 bases outside the gene matches. The CDR3 runs to 17 residues. CDR3 residues: CAISDPRGGRGTDTQYF. Written as DNA, the CDR3 is TGTGCCATCAGTGACCCAAGAGGCGGGAGAGGTACAGATACGCAGTATTTT.

This clonotype has just a few counts. V gene TRBV7-9 combines with J gene TRBJ2-5, with D perhaps TRBD1 (5 bases). The CDR3 consists of 14 residues. V was shortened by 5 bases and J by 0 bases, with 10 bases between the two germline ends. Germline V CDR1 and CDR2: SEHNR, FQNEAQ (reference sequence). Here the CDR3 reads CASSQGHNQETQYF. The CDR3 bases are TGTGCCAGCAGCCAAGGACACAACCAAGAGACCCAGTACTTC.

The chain combines TRBV5-1 with TRBJ2-3, with TRBD2 matching 7 bases. V gave up 4 bases and J gave up 6 bases; unmatched junction bases: 8. In germline, CDR1 is SGHRS, CDR2 YFSETQ. The CDR3 consists of 14 residues. The CDR3 DNA reads as TGCGCCAGCAGCCCAGGGACTACCTCGGATACGCAGTATTTT. It encodes CASSPGTTSDTQYF.

Only a few counts were recorded for this clonotype. This chain connects TRBV29-1 to TRBJ1-1, with D perhaps matching TRBD1 (5 bases). Germline CDR1 SQVTM, CDR2 ANQGSEA. Trimming cost V 3 bases and J 6 bases, with 8 bases left between them. This CDR3 has 11 residues. The chain's CDR3 is CSVDLGAEAFF. For the CDR3, the DNA is TGCAGCGTTGATCTAGGGGCTGAAGCTTTCTTT.

This clonotype was detected only a few times. The chain employs TRBV12-3 or TRBV12-4 and TRBJ2-7; D is unresolved. The CDR3 spans 17 residues. The V and J ends lost 6 bases and 3 bases respectively, with 24 bases between them. CDR3 coding DNA: TGTGCCAGCAGCAACCTAAGCGAGCCGAGTAACCGCTACGAGCAGTACTTC. It codes for CASSNLSEPSNRYEQYF.

The J gene is TRBJ2-1, the V gene TRBV29-1, with 7 bases lining up with TRBD2. Per germline, CDR1 SQVTM and CDR2 ANQGSEA. V lost 6 bases to trimming and J lost 7 bases; unmatched junction nucleotides: 9. This CDR3 comprises 13 residues. The CDR3 sequence is CSVDLGLDNEQFF. The CDR3 nucleotides are TGCAGCGTAGATTTAGGACTAGATAATGAGCAGTTCTTC.

The V and J genes are TRBV10-3 and TRBJ1-3; D remains unclear. V was shortened by 3 bases and J by 8 bases, with 11 bases between the two germline ends. CDR3 size: 13 residues. Per germline, CDR1 ENHRY and CDR2 SYGVKD. CDR3 nucleotide sequence: TGTGCCATCAGTGACGGGAAGGACCACACCATATATTTT. Translation: CAISDGKDHTIYF.

J is TRBJ2-7 and V is TRBV29-1, with 13 bases identical to TRBD2. This CDR3 has 14 residues. Germline V gene sequence: CDR1 SQVTM, CDR2 ANQGSEA. Trimming at V came to 6 bases and at J to 2 bases, leaving 4 bases not matched to a gene. The CDR3 is CSVRLAGGTYEQYF. CDR3 bases: TGCAGCGTCCGACTAGCGGGGGGAACCTACGAGCAGTACTTC.

This clonotype was detected only a few times. The chain is built from TRBV12-3 or TRBV12-4 and TRBJ1-4; D remains unclear. This CDR3 region has 10 residues. The germline V and J ends were trimmed by 3 bases and 13 bases, with 6 bases remaining between them. For the CDR3, the DNA is TGTGCCAGCAGTTTTCCAGGACTGTTTTTT. Protein product: CASSFPGLFF.